Detailed here is one TCR beta chain. Methods used by the authors: Amplifying reference gene primers gave estimates of nucleated cell counts. Profiling relied on immunoSEQ multiplex PCR, and the TCRdb table lists in-frame clones only, not all of them. D and trimming come from the DNA, and the V and J calls and clone size come from that table. The table records about 200,000 clones, around four fifths of them present only once. These data are taken from a study of blood T cell repertoires in COVID-19. Study background: COVID-19 samples, acute and convalescent, were from the United States, Italy and Spain. PBMCs, B-cell-depleted T cells, or T cells provided the cDNA or gDNA that made up the material.

V gave up 1 base and J gave up 4 bases, with 5 bases separating them. The CDR3 loop spans 12 amino acids. The germline CDR1 and CDR2 sequences are SGHAT and FQNNGV. J is TRBJ2-7 and V is TRBV11-2, with D uncertain. This clonotype originated in a woman aged 70 to 79 with active or convalescent COVID-19. Sample: peripheral blood. CDR3 sequence reads: CASSLGSYEQYF. The DNA of the CDR3 is TGTGCCAGCAGCTTAGGCAGTTACGAGCAGTACTTC. Complete variable domain (other parts from reference TRBV11-2 and TRBJ2-7): EAGVAQSPRYKIIEKRQSVAFWCNPISGHATLYWYQQILGQGPKLLIQFQNNGVVDDSQLPKDRFSAERLKGVDSTLKIQPAKLEDSAVYLCASSLGSYEQYFGPGTRLTVT.